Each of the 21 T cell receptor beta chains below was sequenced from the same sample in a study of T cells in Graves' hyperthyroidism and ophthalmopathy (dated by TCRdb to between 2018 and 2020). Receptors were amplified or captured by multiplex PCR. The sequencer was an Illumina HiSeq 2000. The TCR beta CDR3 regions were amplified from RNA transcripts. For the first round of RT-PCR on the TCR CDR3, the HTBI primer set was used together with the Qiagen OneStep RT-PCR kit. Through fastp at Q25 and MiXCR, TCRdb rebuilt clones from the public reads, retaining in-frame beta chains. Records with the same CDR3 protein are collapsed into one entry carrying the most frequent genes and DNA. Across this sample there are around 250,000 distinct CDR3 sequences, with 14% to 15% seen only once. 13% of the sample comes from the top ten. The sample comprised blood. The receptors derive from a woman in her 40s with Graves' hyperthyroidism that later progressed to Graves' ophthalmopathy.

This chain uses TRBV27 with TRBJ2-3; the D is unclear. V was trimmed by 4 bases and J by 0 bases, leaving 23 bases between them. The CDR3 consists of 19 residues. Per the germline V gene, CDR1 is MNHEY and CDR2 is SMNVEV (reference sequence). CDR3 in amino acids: CASSSPHLRRAGSTDTQYF. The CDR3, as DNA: TGTGCCAGCAGTTCTCCGCACCTCAGAAGGGCCGGAAGCACAGATACGCAGTATTTT.

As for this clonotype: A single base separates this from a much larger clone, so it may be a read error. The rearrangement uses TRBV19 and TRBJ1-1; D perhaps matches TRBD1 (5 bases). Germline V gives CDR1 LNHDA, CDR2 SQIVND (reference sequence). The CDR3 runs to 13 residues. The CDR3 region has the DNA TGTACCAGTAGTATAAACGGGGGCACTGAAGCTTTCTTT. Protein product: CTSSINGGTEAFF. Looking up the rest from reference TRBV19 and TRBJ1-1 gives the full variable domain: DGGITQSPKYLFRKEGQNVTLSCEQNLNHDAMYWYRQDPGQGLRLIYYSQIVNDFQKGDIAEGYSVSREKKESFPLTVTSAQKNPTAFYLCTSSINGGTEAFFGQGTRLTVV.

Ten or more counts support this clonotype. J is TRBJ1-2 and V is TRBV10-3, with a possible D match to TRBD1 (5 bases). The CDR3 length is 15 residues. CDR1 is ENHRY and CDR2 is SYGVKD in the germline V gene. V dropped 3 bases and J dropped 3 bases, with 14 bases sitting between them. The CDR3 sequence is CAISEAAGLDYGYTF. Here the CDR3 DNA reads TGTGCCATCAGTGAAGCTGCAGGGCTCGACTATGGCTACACCTTC.

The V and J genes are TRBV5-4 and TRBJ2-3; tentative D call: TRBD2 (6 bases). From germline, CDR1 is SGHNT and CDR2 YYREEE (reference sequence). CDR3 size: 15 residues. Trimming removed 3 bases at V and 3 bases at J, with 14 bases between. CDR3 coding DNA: TGTGCCAGCAGCTCGGACGGGGGAACGACAGATACGCAGTATTTT. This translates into CASSSDGGTTDTQYF.

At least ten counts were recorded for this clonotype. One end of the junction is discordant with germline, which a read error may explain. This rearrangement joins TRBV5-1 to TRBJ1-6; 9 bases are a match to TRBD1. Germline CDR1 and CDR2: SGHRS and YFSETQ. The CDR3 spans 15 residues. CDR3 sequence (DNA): TGCGCCAGCCAGATAACGGGACAGGGTGATTCCCCCCTCCACTTT. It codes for CASQITGQGDSPLHF.

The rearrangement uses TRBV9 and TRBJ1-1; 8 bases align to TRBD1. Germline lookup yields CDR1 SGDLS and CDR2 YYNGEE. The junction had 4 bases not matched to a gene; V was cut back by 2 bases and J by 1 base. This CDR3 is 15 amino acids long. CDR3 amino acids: CASSVTDRANTEAFF. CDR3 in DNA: TGTGCCAGCAGCGTGACGGACAGGGCGAACACTGAAGCTTTCTTT. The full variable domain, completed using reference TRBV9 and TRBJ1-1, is DSGVTQTPKHLITATGQRVTLRCSPRSGDLSVYWYQQSLDQGLQFLIQYYNGEERAKGNILERFSAQQFPDLHSELNLSSLELGDSALYFCASSVTDRANTEAFFGQGTRLTVV.

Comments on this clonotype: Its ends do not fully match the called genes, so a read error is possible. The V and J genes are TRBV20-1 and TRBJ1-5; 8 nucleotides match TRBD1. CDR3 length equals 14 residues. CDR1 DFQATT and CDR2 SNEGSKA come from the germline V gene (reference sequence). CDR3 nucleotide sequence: TGCAGTGCTCCGTCAGGGGGCAGCGATCAGCCCCAGCGTTTT. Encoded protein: CSAPSGGSDQPQRF.

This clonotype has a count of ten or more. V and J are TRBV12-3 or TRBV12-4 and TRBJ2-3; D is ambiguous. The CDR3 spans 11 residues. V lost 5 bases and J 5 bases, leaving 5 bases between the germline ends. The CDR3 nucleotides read TGTGCCAGCAGTGCCTTAGATACGCAGTATTTT. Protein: CASSALDTQYF.

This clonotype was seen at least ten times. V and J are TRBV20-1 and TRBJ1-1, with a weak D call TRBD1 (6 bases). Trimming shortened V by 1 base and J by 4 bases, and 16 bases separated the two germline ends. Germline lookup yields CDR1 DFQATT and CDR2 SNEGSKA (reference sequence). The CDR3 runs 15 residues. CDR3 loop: CSARGGGRKGTEAFF. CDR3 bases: TGCAGTGCTAGAGGGGGGGGGCGAAAGGGCACTGAAGCTTTCTTT.

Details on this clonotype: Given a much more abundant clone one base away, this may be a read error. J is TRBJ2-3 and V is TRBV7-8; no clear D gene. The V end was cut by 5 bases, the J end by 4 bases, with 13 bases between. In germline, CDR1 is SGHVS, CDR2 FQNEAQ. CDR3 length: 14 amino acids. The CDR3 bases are TGTGCCAGCAGCACCGAGAGCCTTGCAGATACGCAGTATTTT. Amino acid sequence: CASSTESLADTQYF.

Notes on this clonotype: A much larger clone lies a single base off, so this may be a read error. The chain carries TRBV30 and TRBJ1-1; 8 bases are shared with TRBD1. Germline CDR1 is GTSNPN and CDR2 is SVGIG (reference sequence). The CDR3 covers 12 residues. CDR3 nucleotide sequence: TGTGCCTGGGACAGGGGAAACACTGAAGCTTCCTTT. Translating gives CAWDRGNTEASF.

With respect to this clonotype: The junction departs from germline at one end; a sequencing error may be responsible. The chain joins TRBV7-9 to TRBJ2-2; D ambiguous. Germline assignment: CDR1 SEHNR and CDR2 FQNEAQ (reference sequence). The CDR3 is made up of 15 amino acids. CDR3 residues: CASTGGNPNTRELFF. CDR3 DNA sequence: TGTGCCAGCACTGGTGGGAACCCGAACACCAGGGAGCTGTTTTTT.

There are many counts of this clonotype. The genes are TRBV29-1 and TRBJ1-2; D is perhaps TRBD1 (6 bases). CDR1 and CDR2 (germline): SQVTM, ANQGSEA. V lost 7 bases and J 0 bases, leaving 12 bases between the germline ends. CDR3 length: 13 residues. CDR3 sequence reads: CSARTVANYGYTF. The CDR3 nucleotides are TGCAGCGCTCGGACAGTAGCTAACTATGGCTACACCTTC.

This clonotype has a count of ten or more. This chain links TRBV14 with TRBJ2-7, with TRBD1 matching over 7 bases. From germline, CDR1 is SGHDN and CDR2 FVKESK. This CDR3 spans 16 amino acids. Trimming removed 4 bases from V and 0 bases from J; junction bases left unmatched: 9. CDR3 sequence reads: CASSRPKGTVSYEQYF. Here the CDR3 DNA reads TGTGCCAGCAGCCGCCCTAAAGGGACAGTCTCCTACGAGCAGTACTTC.

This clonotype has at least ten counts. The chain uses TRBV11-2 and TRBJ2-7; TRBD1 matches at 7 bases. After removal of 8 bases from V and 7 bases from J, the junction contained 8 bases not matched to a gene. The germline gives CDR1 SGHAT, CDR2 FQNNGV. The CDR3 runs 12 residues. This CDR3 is CASFSDRREQYF. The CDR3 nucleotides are TGTGCCAGCTTCTCGGACAGGCGAGAGCAGTACTTC.

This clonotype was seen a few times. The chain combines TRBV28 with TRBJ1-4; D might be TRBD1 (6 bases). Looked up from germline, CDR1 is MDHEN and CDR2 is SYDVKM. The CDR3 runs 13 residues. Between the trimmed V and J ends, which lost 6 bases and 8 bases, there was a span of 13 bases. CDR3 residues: CASRKRGDEKLFF. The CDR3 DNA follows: TGTGCCAGCAGAAAGAGGGGGGACGAAAAACTGTTTTTT.

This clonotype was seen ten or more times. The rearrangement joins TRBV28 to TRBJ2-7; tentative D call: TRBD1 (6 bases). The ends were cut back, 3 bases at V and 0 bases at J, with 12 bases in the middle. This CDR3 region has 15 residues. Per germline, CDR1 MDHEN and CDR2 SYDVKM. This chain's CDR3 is CASSFRGRSSYEQYF. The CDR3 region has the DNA TGTGCCAGCAGTTTCAGGGGAAGGAGCTCCTACGAGCAGTACTTC.

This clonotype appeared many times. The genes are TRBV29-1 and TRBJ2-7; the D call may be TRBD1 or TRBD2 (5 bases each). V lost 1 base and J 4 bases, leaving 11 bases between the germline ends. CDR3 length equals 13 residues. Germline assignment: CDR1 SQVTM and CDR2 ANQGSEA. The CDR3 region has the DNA TGCAGCGTTGAAGTGAGGGACGGTTACGAGCAGTACTTC. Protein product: CSVEVRDGYEQYF.

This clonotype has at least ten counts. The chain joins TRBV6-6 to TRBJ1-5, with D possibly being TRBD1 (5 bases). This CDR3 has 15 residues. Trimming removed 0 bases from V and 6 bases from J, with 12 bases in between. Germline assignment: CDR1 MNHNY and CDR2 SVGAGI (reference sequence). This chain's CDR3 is CASSYSSGTGQPQHF. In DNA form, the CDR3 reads TGTGCCAGCAGTTACTCTTCGGGGACGGGTCAGCCCCAGCATTTT.

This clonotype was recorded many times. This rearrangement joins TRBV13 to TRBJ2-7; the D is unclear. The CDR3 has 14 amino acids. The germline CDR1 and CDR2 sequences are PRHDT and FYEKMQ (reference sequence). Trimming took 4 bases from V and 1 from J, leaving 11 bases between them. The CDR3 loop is CASSSDGRSYEQYF. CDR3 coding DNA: TGTGCCAGCAGCTCGGACGGACGATCCTACGAGCAGTACTTC.

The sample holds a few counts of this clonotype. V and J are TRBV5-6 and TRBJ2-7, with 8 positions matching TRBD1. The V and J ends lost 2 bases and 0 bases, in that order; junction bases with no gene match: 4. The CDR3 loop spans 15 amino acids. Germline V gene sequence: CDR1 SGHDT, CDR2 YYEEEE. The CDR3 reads CASSFPGQVSYEQYF. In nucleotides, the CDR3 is TGTGCCAGCAGCTTCCCGGGACAGGTCTCCTACGAGCAGTACTTC.